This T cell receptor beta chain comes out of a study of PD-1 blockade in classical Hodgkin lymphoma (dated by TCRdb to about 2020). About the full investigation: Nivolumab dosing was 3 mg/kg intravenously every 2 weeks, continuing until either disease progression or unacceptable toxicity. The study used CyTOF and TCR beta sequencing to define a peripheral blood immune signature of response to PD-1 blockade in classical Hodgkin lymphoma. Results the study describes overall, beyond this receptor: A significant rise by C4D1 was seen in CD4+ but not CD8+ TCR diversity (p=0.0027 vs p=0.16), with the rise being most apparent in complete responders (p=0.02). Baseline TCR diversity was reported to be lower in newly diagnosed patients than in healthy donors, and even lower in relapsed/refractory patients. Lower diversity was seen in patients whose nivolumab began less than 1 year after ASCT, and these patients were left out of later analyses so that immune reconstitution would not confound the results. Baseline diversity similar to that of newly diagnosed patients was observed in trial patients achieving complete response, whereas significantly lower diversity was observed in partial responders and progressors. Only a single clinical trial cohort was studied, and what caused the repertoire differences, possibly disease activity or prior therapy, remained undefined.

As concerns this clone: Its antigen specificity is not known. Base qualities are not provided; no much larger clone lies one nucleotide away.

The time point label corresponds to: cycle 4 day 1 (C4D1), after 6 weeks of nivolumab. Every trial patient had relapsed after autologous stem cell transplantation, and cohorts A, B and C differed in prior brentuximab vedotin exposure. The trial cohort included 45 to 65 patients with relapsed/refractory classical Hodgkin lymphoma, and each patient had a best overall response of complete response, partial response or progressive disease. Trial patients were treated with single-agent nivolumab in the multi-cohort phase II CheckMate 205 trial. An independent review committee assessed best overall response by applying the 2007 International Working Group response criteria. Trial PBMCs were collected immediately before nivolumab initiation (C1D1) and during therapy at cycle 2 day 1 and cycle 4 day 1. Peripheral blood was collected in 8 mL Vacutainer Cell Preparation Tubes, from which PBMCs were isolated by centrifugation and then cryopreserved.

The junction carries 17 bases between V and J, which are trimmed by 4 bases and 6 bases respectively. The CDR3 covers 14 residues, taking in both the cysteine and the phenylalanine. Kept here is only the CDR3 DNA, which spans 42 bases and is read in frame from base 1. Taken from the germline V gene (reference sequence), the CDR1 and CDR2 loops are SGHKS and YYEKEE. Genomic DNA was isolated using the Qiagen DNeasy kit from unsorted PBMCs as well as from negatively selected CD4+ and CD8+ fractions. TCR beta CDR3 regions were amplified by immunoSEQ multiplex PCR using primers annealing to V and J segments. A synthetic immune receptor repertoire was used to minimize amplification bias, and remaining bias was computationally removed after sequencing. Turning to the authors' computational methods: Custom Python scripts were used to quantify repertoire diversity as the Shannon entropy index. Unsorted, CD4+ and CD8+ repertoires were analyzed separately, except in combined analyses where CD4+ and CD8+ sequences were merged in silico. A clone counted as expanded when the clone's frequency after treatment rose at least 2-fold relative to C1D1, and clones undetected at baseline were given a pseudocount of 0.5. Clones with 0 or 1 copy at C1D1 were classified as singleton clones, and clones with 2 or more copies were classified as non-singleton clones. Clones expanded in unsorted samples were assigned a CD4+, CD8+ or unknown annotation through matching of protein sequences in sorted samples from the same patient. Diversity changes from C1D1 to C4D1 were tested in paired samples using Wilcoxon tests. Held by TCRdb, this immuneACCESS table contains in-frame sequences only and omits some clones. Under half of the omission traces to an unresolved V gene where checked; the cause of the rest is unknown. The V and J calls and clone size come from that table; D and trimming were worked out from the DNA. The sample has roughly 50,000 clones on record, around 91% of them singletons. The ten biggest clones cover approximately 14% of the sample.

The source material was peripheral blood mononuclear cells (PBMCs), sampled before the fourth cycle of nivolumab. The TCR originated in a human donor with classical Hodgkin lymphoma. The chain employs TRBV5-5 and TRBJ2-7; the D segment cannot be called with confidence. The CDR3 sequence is CASSTDRVPSEQYF. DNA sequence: TGTGCCAGCAGCACGGACCGAGTGCCCTCCGAGCAGTACTTC.